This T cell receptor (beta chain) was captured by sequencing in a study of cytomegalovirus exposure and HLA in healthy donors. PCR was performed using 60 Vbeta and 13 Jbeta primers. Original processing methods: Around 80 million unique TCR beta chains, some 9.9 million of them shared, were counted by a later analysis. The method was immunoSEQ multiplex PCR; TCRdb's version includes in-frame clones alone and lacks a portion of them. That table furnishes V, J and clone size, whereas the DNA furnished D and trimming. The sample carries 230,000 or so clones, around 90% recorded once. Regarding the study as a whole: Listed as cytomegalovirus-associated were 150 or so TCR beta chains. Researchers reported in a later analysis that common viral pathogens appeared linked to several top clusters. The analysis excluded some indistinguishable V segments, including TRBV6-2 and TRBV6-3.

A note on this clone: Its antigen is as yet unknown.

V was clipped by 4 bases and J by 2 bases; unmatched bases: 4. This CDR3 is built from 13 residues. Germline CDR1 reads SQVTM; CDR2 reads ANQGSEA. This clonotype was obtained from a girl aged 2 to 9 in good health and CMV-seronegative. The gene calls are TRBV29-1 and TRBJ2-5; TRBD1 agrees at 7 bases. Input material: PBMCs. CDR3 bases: TGCAGCGTTGTAAGGGACAGTCAAGAGACCCAGTACTTC. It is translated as CSVVRDSQETQYF. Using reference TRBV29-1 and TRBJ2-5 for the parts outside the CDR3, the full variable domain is SAVISQKPSRDICQRGTSLTIQCQVDSQVTMMFWYRQQPGQSLTLIATANQGSEATYESGFVIDKFPISRPNLTFSTLTVSNMSPEDSSIYLCSVVRDSQETQYFGPGTRLLVL.